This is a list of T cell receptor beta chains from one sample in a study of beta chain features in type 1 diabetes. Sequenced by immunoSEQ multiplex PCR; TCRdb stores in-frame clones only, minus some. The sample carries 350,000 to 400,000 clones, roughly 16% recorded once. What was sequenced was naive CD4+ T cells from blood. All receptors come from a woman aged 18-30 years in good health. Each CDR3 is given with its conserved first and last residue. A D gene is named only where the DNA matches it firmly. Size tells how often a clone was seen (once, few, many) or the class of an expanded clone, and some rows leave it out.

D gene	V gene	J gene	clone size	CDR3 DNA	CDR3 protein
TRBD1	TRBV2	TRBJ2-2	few	TGTGCCAGCCACAGGGGGTTCCCTTGGTTCGGGGAGCTGTTTTTT	CASHRGFPWFGELFF
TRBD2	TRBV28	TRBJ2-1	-	TGTGCCAGCAGTCCGACTAGCGGACCCTACAATGAGCAGTTCTTC	CASSPTSGPYNEQFF
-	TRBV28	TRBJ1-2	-	TGTGCCAGCAGTTTAAACATTGGCTACACCTTC	CASSLNIGYTF
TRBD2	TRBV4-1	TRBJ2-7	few	TGCGCCAGCAGCCAAGATAGAAGACAGCGGGAGGGCCCTTCTTCCTACGAGCAGTACTTC	CASSQDRRQREGPSSYEQYF
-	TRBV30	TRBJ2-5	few	TGTGCCTGGAGTCGCCGGGGGAGCATCCGGGAGACCCAGTACTTC	CAWSRRGSIRETQYF
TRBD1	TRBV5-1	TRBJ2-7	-	TGCGCCAGCAGCCGGACAGGGGAAGCCTACGAGCAGTACTTC	CASSRTGEAYEQYF
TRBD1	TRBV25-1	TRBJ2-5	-	TGTGCCAGCAGCAATGACAGGGGAGGAGGAGAGACCCAGTACTTC	CASSNDRGGGETQYF
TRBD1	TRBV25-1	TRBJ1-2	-	TGTGCCAGCAGTGAGAGCGGGACAGGGGCTGACTATGGCTACACCTTC	CASSESGTGADYGYTF
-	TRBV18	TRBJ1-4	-	TGTGCCAGCTCACCAGACAGAGCAACTAATGAAAAACTGTTTTTT	CASSPDRATNEKLFF
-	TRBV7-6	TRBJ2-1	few	TGTGCCAGCAGCTTAGCGTTTTGGCAGGGGAATATGTACAATGAGCAGTTCTTC	CASSLAFWQGNMYNEQFF
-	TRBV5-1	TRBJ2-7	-	TGCGCCAGCAGCTGGACTAGGACAGAAGTTACCTACGAGCAGTACTTC	CASSWTRTEVTYEQYF
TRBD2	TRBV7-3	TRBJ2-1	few	TGTGCCAGCAGCTTAAGCCCTAGCGGGATAGTTGAGCAGTTCTTC	CASSLSPSGIVEQFF
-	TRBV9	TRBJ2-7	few	TGTGCCAGCAGCGCATCAGGGGCCTACGAGCAGTACTTC	CASSASGAYEQYF
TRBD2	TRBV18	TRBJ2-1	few	TGTGCCAGCTCACCTCGACTAGCGGGGTACAATGAGCAGTTCTTC	CASSPRLAGYNEQFF
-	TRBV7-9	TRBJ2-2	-	TGTGCCAGCAGCTTAATTCCCCTGGCTAGTACCGGGGAGCTGTTTTTT	CASSLIPLASTGELFF
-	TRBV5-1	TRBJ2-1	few	TGCGCCAGCAGCCCTACAGGGAACTACAATGAGCAGTTCTTC	CASSPTGNYNEQFF
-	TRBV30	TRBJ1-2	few	TGTGCCTGGAGCCGTGACATTCTCTATGGCTACACCTTC	CAWSRDILYGYTF
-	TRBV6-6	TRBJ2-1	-	TGTGCCAGCAGCCCTGAGGTCGGACAGTTCTTC	CASSPEVGQFF
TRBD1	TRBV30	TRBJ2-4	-	TGTGCCTGGACCATGACAGGGGGTCCTCAGTACTTC	CAWTMTGGPQYF
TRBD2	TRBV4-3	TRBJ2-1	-	TGCGCCAGCAGCCGGGGCGGGGGAGGGCCTCTCAATGAGCAGTTCTTC	CASSRGGGGPLNEQFF
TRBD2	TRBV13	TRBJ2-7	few	TGTGCCAGCAGCCCAGGGCGCGGGAGGGATCCTAGAGGTGTCCCCTACGAGCAGTACTTC	CASSPGRGRDPRGVPYEQYF
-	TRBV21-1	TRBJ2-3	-	TGTGCCAGCAGCAGGTCCACCGGGACAGACGACACAGATACGCAGTATTTT	CASSRSTGTDDTDTQYF
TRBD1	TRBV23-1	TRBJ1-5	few	TGCGCCAGCAGTCACACCCGGGACAGGGGTTTCGATCAGCCCCAGCATTTT	CASSHTRDRGFDQPQHF
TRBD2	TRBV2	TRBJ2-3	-	TGTGCCAGCAGCAATCTAGCGGAGGCAGATACGCAGTATTTT	CASSNLAEADTQYF
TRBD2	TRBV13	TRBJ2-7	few	TGTGCCAGCAGCTCCGGGACTAGCGGGAGGATGGTCTACGAGCAGTACTTC	CASSSGTSGRMVYEQYF
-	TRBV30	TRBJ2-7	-	TGTGCCTGGAGATTCAGGGGTCGAACCTACGAGCAGTACTTC	CAWRFRGRTYEQYF